Listed here is a single T cell receptor beta chain. The sample comes from a study of shared T cell receptors in the human thymus. The repertoire was sequenced with immunoSEQ multiplex PCR; TCRdb's copy has only in-frame clones and lacks some. The profile covers hundreds of thousands of clones, with more than 75% appearing a single time and 0.0094% taken by the ten largest. J was trimmed by 3 bases and V by 9 bases; bases with no gene match: 4. From germline, CDR1 is MNHNS and CDR2 SASEGT. The CDR3 is 12 residues long. The same data also contributed to another study, on human thymus T cells. That source notes: Corrective surgery for congenital heart defects was being performed on the healthy Finnish infants who served as donors. Among unrelated individuals, related research reported thymic repertoires that overlapped highly.

The TCR sequence derives from a boy in the first two years of life with a congenital heart defect. The specimen was thymocytes. The V and J genes are TRBV6-1 and TRBJ1-1; the match to TRBD1 covers 7 bases. CDR3 nucleotides: TGTGCCAGAAGGGGGCGGGACACTGAAGCTTTCTTT. It specifies CARRGRDTEAFF.